This T cell receptor (beta chain) was captured by sequencing in a study of cytomegalovirus exposure and HLA in healthy donors (dated by TCRdb to about 2017). Background on the whole study: A later analysis indicated that the 110 or so validation repertoires were generated on the platform also employed for the roughly 730 repertoires of the first cohort. To predict cytomegalovirus infection status, the study brought together high-throughput TCR immunosequencing, statistical association of individual TCRs with disease status, and machine learning. The study aimed to test whether cataloging public T cell receptors could reveal signatures of past pathogen exposure. In addition to the first cohort of 500 to 850 subjects, a separate validation cohort of about 120 different subjects was used. The full study reports these points: In both the original and validation cohorts, the classifier was reported to diagnose cytomegalovirus status with high specificity and sensitivity. A later analysis had no HLA typing for the validation cohort, so co-occurrence there was scored across all 110 or so repertoires. The authors suggested that the approach could potentially be extended to other disease states and immunological phenotypes. Across donors, most TCR sequences were observed very rarely, whereas some public TCRs were present in many individuals. In the study, around 150 TCR beta chains were listed as associated with cytomegalovirus. Subsequent analysis determined that TCRs grouped into clusters in the first cohort also showed a tendency toward co-occurrence across the 90 to 150 validation repertoires, and 90% to 95% of cluster scores exceeded 0. A few of the identified cytomegalovirus-associated TCR beta chains were confirmed in vitro to be specific for cytomegalovirus antigens.

The donors belonged to the validation cohort of over a hundred subjects, which was separate from the roughly 700-subject first cohort. The receptor library was made with the immunoSEQ multiplex PCR assay. Per the source publication's procedure: To diagnose cytomegalovirus status from the catalog of TCR beta chain sequences, a statistical classification framework was built. The table was pulled from immuneACCESS by TCRdb, which kept in-frame rearrangements only. Such tables lose some clones; where checked, under half of the loss comes from unresolved V genes, and the rest has no known cause. D and trimming come from the DNA, and the V and J calls and clone size come from that table. This sample has 110,000 to 150,000 clones in its table, and roughly 81% of those were observed once. The biggest ten clones account for over 1.1% of the sample. Note on this clone: Its antigen is still unknown. Base qualities are not at hand, and no much larger clone is one base apart.

Inclusive of the bounding cysteine and phenylalanine, the CDR3 is 14 residues long. CDR3 DNA is the only sequence kept; it has 42 bases, read in frame from the first base. V and J are trimmed by 0 bases and 4 bases, and the gene matches miss 3 bases of the junction. Taken from the germline V gene, the CDR1 and CDR2 loops are SGDLS and YYNGEE. The sample taken for sequencing was PBMCs. The sequence was obtained from a woman aged 25-40 years in good health and CMV-seronegative. The chain joins TRBV9 to TRBJ1-2; TRBD1 agrees with 7 junctional bases. The nucleotide sequence is given as TGTGCCAGCAGCGTAGGGCCAGGGGGCTATGGCTACACCTTC. This encodes CASSVGPGGYGYTF.